The 32 T cell receptor beta chains listed next were all sequenced from one sample in a study of shared clonotypes between healthy human individuals (dated by TCRdb to about 2020). Receptors were amplified or captured by the immunoSEQ multiplex PCR assay. TCRdb stores this immuneACCESS table with in-frame sequences only. Part of the clones is absent; in the studies checked, under half of the shortfall reflects unresolved V genes, and no reason is known for the rest. The sample table records fewer than 650,000 clones; around 80% of these occur just once. The biggest ten clones account for 12% of the sample. The sequencing input was PBMCs. All receptors derive from a woman aged 40 to 50 in good health. Some clones in this sample may be carry-over from other donors' samples.

V and J are TRBV5-1 and TRBJ2-3, with D perhaps TRBD2 (5 bases). Per the germline V gene, CDR1 is SGHRS and CDR2 is YFSETQ. V shed 2 bases and J shed 0 bases, with 10 bases lying between them. This CDR3 region has 15 residues. The CDR3 protein is CASSFTTGSTDTQYF. The CDR3, as DNA: TGCGCCAGCAGCTTTACAACGGGGAGCACAGATACGCAGTATTTT. Full variable domain (outside the CDR3, taken from reference TRBV5-1 and TRBJ2-3): KAGVTQTPRYLIKTRGQQVTLSCSPISGHRSVSWYQQTPGQGLQFLFEYFSETQRNKGNFPGRFSGRQFSNSRSEMNVSTLELGDSALYLCASSFTTGSTDTQYFGPGTRLTVL.

This chain joins TRBV11-2 and TRBJ2-7; D perhaps matches TRBD1 (6 bases). CDR1 and CDR2 (germline): SGHAT, FQNNGV. The CDR3 has 14 residues. V lost 3 bases, J lost 2 bases, and 11 bases lay in between. CDR3 sequence: CASSFPGETYEQYF. DNA for the CDR3: TGTGCCAGCAGCTTCCCAGGGGAGACCTACGAGCAGTACTTC.

This clone was seen more than once but under ten times. The chain uses TRBV7-2 and TRBJ1-1; 8 nucleotides align to TRBD1. Trimming took 5 bases from V and 5 from J; bases not matched to a gene: 10. Germline values: CDR1 SGHTA, CDR2 FQGNSA. The CDR3 is 15 amino acids. DNA for the CDR3: TGTGCCAGCAGCCCCGCCCCCAACAGGGGGACTGAAGCTTTCTTT. Amino acid sequence: CASSPAPNRGTEAFF.

About this clone itself: One end of the junction fails to match germline, which may point to a read error. The chain employs TRBV29-1 and TRBJ2-1; TRBD1 might be the D (6 bases). This CDR3 comprises 9 residues. Germline V gene sequence: CDR1 SQVTM, CDR2 ANQGSEA. As DNA, the CDR3 is TGCAGCGTAGGGCGGCAGGGGCTCTTC. Encoded protein: CSVGRQGLF.

The chain carries TRBV4-1 and TRBJ1-4; D unresolved. CDR1 is MGHRA and CDR2 is YSYEKL in the germline V gene. Trimming pared 1 base from V and 8 bases from J, leaving 14 bases between. CDR3 size: 15 residues. For the CDR3, the DNA is TGCGCCAGCAGCCAAGGCTCAGACTATCGGGAAAAACTGTTTTTT. Its protein product is CASSQGSDYREKLFF.

The genes are TRBV7-9 and TRBJ2-5; D is unresolved. The CDR3 spans 13 residues. With 1 base removed from V and 5 bases from J, the gap between germline ends came to 8 bases. The V gene's germline CDR1 is SEHNR and CDR2 FQNEAQ (reference sequence). The CDR3 nucleotides read TGTGCCAGCAGCTTAGTGTTAGGGGAGACCCAGTACTTC. Its translation: CASSLVLGETQYF.

A remark on this clone: A read error is likely, as this CDR3 ends without the conserved phenylalanine or tryptophan. The genes are TRBV5-5 and TRBJ2-7; 9 nucleotides match TRBD2. The junction had 15 bases not matched to a gene; V was cut back by 6 bases and J by 5 bases. The CDR3 is 16 amino acids. Germline lookup yields CDR1 SGHKS and CDR2 YYEKEE (reference sequence). The CDR3 DNA reads TGTGCCAGCACCCCCGAGGGATTAGCGGGAGCCCACGAGCAGTACTTA. It is translated as CASTPEGLAGAHEQYL.

This rearrangement joins TRBV10-1 to TRBJ2-1; 7 positions agree with TRBD1. CDR3 length: 14 residues. V trimming: 7 bases; J trimming: 2 bases; junction bases outside the gene matches: 5. Germline V gene sequence: CDR1 WNHNN, CDR2 SYGVQD (reference sequence). DNA of the CDR3: TGCGCCAGCAATGACAGGGAACCCTACAATGAGCAGTTCTTC. Its protein product is CASNDREPYNEQFF.

Remarks on this clone: A much larger clone lies one base from this, so it may be a read error. V gene TRBV5-1 combines with J gene TRBJ2-5; D uncertain. The ends were cut back, 1 base at V and 3 bases at J, with 1 base in the middle. The germline V gene encodes CDR1 SGHRS and CDR2 YFSETQ. This CDR3 is 11 amino acids long. CDR3 protein: CASSLKETQYF. CDR3 DNA sequence: TGCGCCAGCAGCTTGAAAGAGACCCAGTACTTC. The full variable domain, its missing parts supplied by reference TRBV5-1 and TRBJ2-5, is KAGVTQTPRYLIKTRGQQVTLSCSPISGHRSVSWYQQTPGQGLQFLFEYFSETQRNKGNFPGRFSGRQFSNSRSEMNVSTLELGDSALYLCASSLKETQYFGPGTRLLVL.

The V and J genes are TRBV27 and TRBJ2-6; TRBD1 matches 7 bases. Germline trimming cut 6 bases from V and 1 base from J; bases unmatched to any gene: 3. Per the germline V gene, CDR1 is MNHEY and CDR2 is SMNVEV (reference sequence). This CDR3 has 15 amino acids. The CDR3 DNA reads as TGTGCCAGCAGAAGACAGGGATCTGGGGCCAACGTCCTGACTTTC. Encoded protein: CASRRQGSGANVLTF.

This chain links TRBV15 with TRBJ2-1; D call uncertain. Germline-derived CDR1 and CDR2 are LNHNV and YYDKDF (reference sequence). This CDR3 comprises 15 residues. V was pared by 1 base and J by 7 bases, with 14 bases between. CDR3 sequence reads: CATSRAVRTWNEQFF. The DNA of the CDR3 is TGTGCCACCAGCAGAGCGGTACGGACGTGGAATGAGCAGTTCTTC.

This rearrangement joins TRBV19 to TRBJ1-4; D is possibly TRBD1 (5 bases). Germline CDR1 is LNHDA and CDR2 is SQIVND (reference sequence). V was shortened by 2 bases and J by 7 bases, with 11 bases between the two germline ends. This CDR3 spans 14 amino acids. The CDR3 loop is CASSIRGRFEKLFF. The CDR3 region has the DNA TGTGCCAGTAGTATACGGGGCCGGTTTGAAAAACTGTTTTTT.

The chain has TRBV5-6 and TRBJ2-1; D possibly corresponds to TRBD2 (7 bases). Trimming left V 2 bases short and J 5 bases short, with 17 bases between. The length of the CDR3 is 16 residues. CDR1 is SGHDT, CDR2 YYEEEE, per germline. This CDR3 reads CASSFSSRGGDNEQFF. In DNA, the CDR3 is TGTGCCAGCAGCTTCAGTTCGAGGGGGGGTGACAATGAGCAGTTCTTC.

This clone was seen a handful of times. V and J are TRBV5-1 and TRBJ2-1, with 10 bases matching TRBD2. Germline V lookup: CDR1 SGHRS, CDR2 YFSETQ. The CDR3 has 16 residues. Trimming cost V 4 bases and J 5 bases; bases outside gene matches: 9. CDR3: CASSVRTSGENNEQFF. The CDR3 nucleotides are TGCGCCAGCAGCGTAAGGACTAGCGGAGAGAACAATGAGCAGTTCTTC.

CDR3 protein: CASSLGQGATYGYTF. As DNA, the CDR3 is TGCGCCAGCAGCCTAGGACAGGGGGCCACCTATGGCTACACCTTC. The V gene is TRBV5-1, the J gene TRBJ1-2; TRBD1 matches 11 bases. The CDR3 totals 15 residues. Germline CDR1 and CDR2: SGHRS and YFSETQ. After removal of 4 bases from V and 4 bases from J, the junction contained 6 bases not matched to a gene. Combining the CDR3 with reference TRBV5-1 and TRBJ1-2 gives the whole variable domain KAGVTQTPRYLIKTRGQQVTLSCSPISGHRSVSWYQQTPGQGLQFLFEYFSETQRNKGNFPGRFSGRQFSNSRSEMNVSTLELGDSALYLCASSLGQGATYGYTFGSGTRLTVV.

The rearrangement links TRBV30 to TRBJ1-5, with D maybe TRBD1 (6 bases). CDR1 is GTSNPN and CDR2 is SVGIG in the germline V gene (reference sequence). The CDR3 has 15 residues. V lost 0 bases to trimming and J lost 9 bases, with 18 bases between them. This chain's CDR3 is CAWSVGGGIRGPQHF. The CDR3 coding sequence is TGTGCCTGGAGTGTAGGGGGGGGCATCCGGGGGCCCCAGCATTTT.

The V and J genes are TRBV11-3 and TRBJ2-3; 7 bases are shared with TRBD2. CDR1 is SGHNT, CDR2 YENEEA, per germline. Trimming took 3 bases from V and 3 from J; bases not matched to a gene: 6. This CDR3 has 15 amino acids. CDR3 amino acids: CASSFSGGVTDTQYF. CDR3 in DNA: TGTGCCAGCAGCTTTTCGGGGGGAGTAACAGATACGCAGTATTTT.

V is TRBV5-1 and J is TRBJ2-1; TRBD1 agrees at 9 bases. Trimming removed 4 bases from V and 10 bases from J; junction bases left unmatched: 6. The CDR3 length is 13 residues. Looked up from germline, CDR1 is SGHRS and CDR2 is YFSETQ. In DNA, the CDR3 is TGCGCCAGCAGCCGGGACAGGGAAGGGGAGCAGTTCTTC. Protein sequence: CASSRDREGEQFF.

This chain uses TRBV9 with TRBJ2-6, with no clear D. The CDR3 sequence is 16 residues long. The V end was cut by 1 base, the J end by 0 bases, with 8 bases between. Germline lookup yields CDR1 SGDLS and CDR2 YYNGEE. For the CDR3, the DNA is TGTGCCAGCAGCGTACGGATCTTCTCTGGGGCCAACGTCCTGACTTTC. Translating gives CASSVRIFSGANVLTF.

CDR3 coding DNA: TGTGCCAGCAGTTTATCCGGGACTAGCGAGAATGAGCAGTTCTTC. It is translated as CASSLSGTSENEQFF. The rearrangement uses TRBV28 and TRBJ2-1; TRBD2 agrees at 10 bases. V lost 1 base to trimming and J lost 7 bases; unmatched junction nucleotides: 4. This CDR3 contains 15 residues. CDR1 is MDHEN, CDR2 SYDVKM, per germline.

The V call is TRBV18, the J call TRBJ1-2; TRBD1 matches at 7 bases. J gave up 6 bases and V 1 base, and 14 bases lay outside the gene matches. CDR3 length equals 17 residues. Germline CDR1 is KGHSH and CDR2 is LQKENI. Here the CDR3 DNA reads TGTGCCAGCTCACCACAAGTTGAGGGGGCGCGTCTCGATGGCTACACCTTC. Residues: CASSPQVEGARLDGYTF.

This rearrangement joins TRBV19 to TRBJ2-7, with 8 positions matching TRBD2. Trimming removed 4 bases from V and 6 bases from J; junction bases left unmatched: 8. The V gene's germline CDR1 is LNHDA and CDR2 SQIVND (reference sequence). CDR3 length equals 14 residues. The CDR3, as DNA: TGTGCCAGTAGTACCACGAGCGGGAGAGGCGAGCAGTACTTC. Its translation: CASSTTSGRGEQYF.

Many counts were recorded for this clone. This CDR3 is CASSEPYPSGNYNEQFF. CDR3 sequence (DNA): TGTGCCAGCAGTGAGCCATACCCCAGCGGGAATTACAATGAGCAGTTCTTC. This chain joins TRBV25-1 and TRBJ2-1; the match to TRBD2 covers 7 bases. The CDR3 sequence is 17 residues long. With 3 bases clipped from V and 4 bases from J, the junction kept 12 bases outside the gene matches. Germline V CDR1 and CDR2: MGHDK, SYGVNS.

This clone was observed a few times. The V gene is TRBV4-1, the J gene TRBJ1-1, with D possibly matching TRBD1 (6 bases). V lost 7 bases to trimming and J lost 4 bases, with 16 bases between them. CDR3 length: 14 amino acids. CDR1 and CDR2 from the germline V gene are MGHRA and YSYEKL. DNA of the CDR3: TGCGCCAGCATGCAGGGGCGATTAGGCACTGAAGCTTTCTTT. This encodes CASMQGRLGTEAFF.

The chain combines TRBV7-3 with TRBJ2-2; a possible D gene is TRBD1 (6 bases). From germline, CDR1 is SGHTA and CDR2 FQGTGA. Trimming shortened V by 2 bases and J by 8 bases, and 9 bases separated the two germline ends. The CDR3 runs to 13 residues. The CDR3 DNA sequence: TGTGCCAGCAGCTTACAAGGGGGAGGGGAGCTGTTTTTT. This translates into CASSLQGGGELFF.

The chain employs TRBV27 and TRBJ1-4; the D gene is possibly TRBD1 (5 bases). CDR1 MNHEY and CDR2 SMNVEV come from the germline V gene (reference sequence). There are 16 residues in the CDR3. V was trimmed by 0 bases and J by 8 bases, leaving 16 bases between them. The CDR3 spells CASSLSSVGWGEKLFF. The CDR3 DNA reads as TGTGCCAGCAGTTTATCGTCCGTGGGGTGGGGCGAAAAACTGTTTTTT. The entire variable domain, with the rest obtained from reference TRBV27 and TRBJ1-4, is as follows: EAQVTQNPRYLITVTGKKLTVTCSQNMNHEYMSWYRQDPGLGLRQIYYSMNVEVTDKGDVPEGYKVSRKEKRNFPLILESPSPNQTSLYFCASSLSSVGWGEKLFFGSGTQLSVL.

V is TRBV5-6 and J is TRBJ2-3; TRBD2 agrees at 13 bases. The ends lost 4 bases at V and 3 bases at J; junction bases unmatched: 8. The CDR3 covers 17 residues. Germline V lookup: CDR1 SGHDT, CDR2 YYEEEE. The CDR3 protein is CASSALGLAGSTDTQYF. The CDR3 DNA is TGTGCCAGCAGCGCACTGGGACTAGCGGGAAGTACAGATACGCAGTATTTT.

Comments on this clone: In the same sample, other DNA sequences code for this CDR3. The V call is TRBV9, the J call TRBJ1-1; tentative D call: TRBD1 (5 bases). Germline V CDR1 and CDR2: SGDLS, YYNGEE. The CDR3 covers 14 residues. Trimming took 3 bases from V and 0 from J, leaving 9 bases between them. The CDR3 region is CASSADSMNTEAFF. The CDR3 nucleotides are TGTGCCAGCAGCGCCGACAGCATGAACACTGAAGCTTTCTTT.

The genes are TRBV5-6 and TRBJ2-7; 9 bases match TRBD2. CDR1 SGHDT and CDR2 YYEEEE come from the germline V gene. There are 14 residues in the CDR3. V dropped 4 bases and J dropped 5; count of bases not matched to a gene: 7. The CDR3 is CASSGSGSLDEQYF. The CDR3 nucleotides are TGTGCCAGCAGCGGTAGCGGGAGTCTGGACGAGCAGTACTTC.

The chain uses TRBV30 and TRBJ2-7, with a possible D match to TRBD1 (6 bases). Germline V gene lookup returns CDR1 GTSNPN and CDR2 SVGIG (reference sequence). The CDR3 spans 11 residues. Between the trimmed V and J ends, which lost 5 bases and 1 base, there was a span of 6 bases. The CDR3 loop reads CAWGQSYEQYF. For the CDR3, the DNA is TGTGCCTGGGGACAGTCCTACGAGCAGTACTTC.

This clone was picked up one time. The V call is TRBV5-1, the J call TRBJ1-1; 7 bases line up with TRBD1. This CDR3 spans 15 amino acids. Germline CDR1 SGHRS, CDR2 YFSETQ. J was trimmed by 4 bases and V by 2 bases; bases with no gene match: 8. The chain's CDR3 is CASSLQGLQGTEAFF. DNA of the CDR3: TGCGCCAGCAGCTTACAGGGGCTCCAGGGCACTGAAGCTTTCTTT.

V usage is TRBV7-7 and J usage is TRBJ2-2; D gene ambiguous. Trimming stripped 4 bases from V and 4 bases from J, with 10 bases between. In germline, CDR1 is SSHAT, CDR2 FNYEAQ (reference sequence). This CDR3 is 14 amino acids long. CDR3 region: CASSYTESTGELFF. CDR3 sequence (DNA): TGTGCCAGCAGCTACACAGAGAGCACCGGGGAGCTGTTTTTT.